The 5 T cell receptor beta chains in this list originate from one sample, sequenced in a study of response to subunit inactivated influenza vaccine. In TCRdb, the RT-PCR reads were re-called with MiXCR into one record per CDR3 protein. The sample has a few hundred thousand distinct CDR3 sequences; less than 15% are singletons. The sample here was PBMCs from blood, taken approximately 13 days after vaccination. These receptor sequences come from a man aged 50 or older who received an inactivated influenza vaccine.

This chain connects TRBV9 to TRBJ2-2; 8 bases are shared with TRBD1. Germline values: CDR1 SGDLS, CDR2 YYNGEE. The V gene end was trimmed by 0 bases and the J gene end by 5 bases; junction bases not matched to a gene: 6. The CDR3 has 16 residues. This CDR3 reads CASSVGWTGKTGELFF. DNA of the CDR3: TGTGCCAGCAGCGTAGGCTGGACAGGGAAGACCGGGGAGCTGTTTTTT.

The chain carries TRBV20-1 and TRBJ2-1; 8 bases align to TRBD2. The CDR3 runs 14 residues. The V segment lost 0 bases and the J segment 7 bases; nucleotides outside the gene matches: 5. From germline, CDR1 is DFQATT and CDR2 SNEGSKA (reference sequence). The CDR3 reads CSAREAGALNEQFF. CDR3 nucleotides: TGCAGTGCTAGAGAAGCGGGAGCTCTGAATGAGCAGTTCTTC.

J is TRBJ2-5 and V is TRBV18; 9 positions agree with TRBD1. The CDR3 is 15 residues long. The germline V gene encodes CDR1 KGHSH and CDR2 LQKENI. V lost 3 bases and J lost 3; bases outside the gene matches: 5. CDR3 in amino acids: CASSPRDRDKETQYF. DNA for the CDR3: TGTGCCAGCTCACCCCGGGACAGGGACAAAGAGACCCAGTACTTC. Variable domain in full (rest from reference TRBV18 and TRBJ2-5): NAGVMQNPRHLVRRRGQEARLRCSPMKGHSHVYWYRQLPEEGLKFMVYLQKENIIDESGMPKERFSAEFPKEGPSILRIQQVVRGDSAAYFCASSPRDRDKETQYFGPGTRLLVL.

This clonotype was recorded a few times. The chain is built from TRBV20-1 and TRBJ2-5; D is ambiguous. The CDR3 spans 11 residues. Trimming pared 7 bases from V and 5 bases from J, leaving 11 bases between. From germline, CDR1 is DFQATT and CDR2 SNEGSKA (reference sequence). The chain's CDR3 is CSVQHGETQYF. DNA of the CDR3: TGCAGTGTTCAACATGGGGAGACCCAGTACTTC.

There are a few counts of this clonotype. The CDR3 loop is CATSRDLTSGTYEQYF. In DNA, the CDR3 is TGTGCCACCAGCAGAGATCTTACTAGCGGGACTTACGAGCAGTACTTC. The rearrangement joins TRBV15 to TRBJ2-7; 10 bases align to TRBD2. V was clipped by 0 bases and J by 4 bases; unmatched bases: 6. The CDR3 consists of 16 residues. From germline, CDR1 is LNHNV and CDR2 YYDKDF (reference sequence).